This T cell receptor (beta chain) is from a study of blood T cell repertoires in COVID-19. TCRdb's copy holds only in-frame clones and misses some; the assay was immunoSEQ multiplex PCR. This table holds some 330,000 clones, around 92% found once. This CDR3 has 13 residues. The ends were cut back, 8 bases at V and 3 bases at J, with 12 bases in the middle. The germline V gene has CDR1 MNHEY and CDR2 SVGAGI. Specimen: peripheral blood. The V and J genes are TRBV6-5 and TRBJ2-3, with a possible D match to TRBD1 (5 bases). This TCR was sampled from a woman in her 30s with COVID-19, enrolled during active disease. This CDR3 is CASGPPGTDTQYF. CDR3 in DNA: TGTGCCAGCGGGCCCCCAGGGACAGATACGCAGTATTTT.